Here is one TCR beta chain with its context. Its antigen is currently unknown. Drawn at first hyperthyroidism diagnosis, the blood sample preceded any ophthalmopathy symptoms. The record originates from a study of T cells in Graves' hyperthyroidism and ophthalmopathy. The study, taken as a whole, reports: Blood also carried most thyroid clonotypes expanded above 0.001.

Germline CDR1 reads MGHRA; CDR2 reads YSYEKL. This CDR3 spans 14 amino acids. V was shortened by 1 base and J by 2 bases, with 8 bases between the two germline ends. RNA transcripts served as the template for amplifying TCR beta CDR3 regions. The HTBI primer set drove a first-round RT-PCR of the TCR CDR3. TCRdb itself ran the multiplex PCR reads through MiXCR, one entry per CDR3 protein. The table has approximately 600,000 distinct CDR3 sequences, around 14% seen once. This TCR was sampled from a woman aged 30 to 39 with Graves' hyperthyroidism that later progressed to Graves' ophthalmopathy. Source material: blood. V usage is TRBV4-1 and J usage is TRBJ1-2; D ambiguous. CDR3 nucleotides: TGCGCCAGCAGCCAAGGGGTCTCCAACTATGGCTACACCTTC. Translated: CASSQGVSNYGYTF.